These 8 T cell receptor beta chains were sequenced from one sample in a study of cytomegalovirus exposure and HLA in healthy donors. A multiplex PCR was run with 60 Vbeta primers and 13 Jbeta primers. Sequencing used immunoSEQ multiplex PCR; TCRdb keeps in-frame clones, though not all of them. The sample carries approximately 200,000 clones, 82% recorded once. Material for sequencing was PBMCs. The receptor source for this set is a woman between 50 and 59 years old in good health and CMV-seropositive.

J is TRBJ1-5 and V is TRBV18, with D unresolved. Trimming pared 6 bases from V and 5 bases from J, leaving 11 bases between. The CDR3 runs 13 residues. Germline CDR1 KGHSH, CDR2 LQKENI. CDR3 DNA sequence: TGTGCCAGCTCCCCCCAGCGGGATCAGCCCCAGCATTTT. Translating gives CASSPQRDQPQHF.

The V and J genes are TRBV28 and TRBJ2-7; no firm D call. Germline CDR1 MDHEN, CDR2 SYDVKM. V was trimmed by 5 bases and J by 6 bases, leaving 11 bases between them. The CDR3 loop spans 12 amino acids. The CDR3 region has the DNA TGTGCCAGCAGTACCTCTACCCTCGAGCAGTACTTC. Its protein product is CASSTSTLEQYF.

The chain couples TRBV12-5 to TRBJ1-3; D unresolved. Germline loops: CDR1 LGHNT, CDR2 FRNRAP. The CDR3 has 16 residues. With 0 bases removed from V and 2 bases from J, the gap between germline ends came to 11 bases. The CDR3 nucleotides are TGTGCTAGTGGTTTGGTACTAGGCAGTGCTGGAAACACCATATATTTT. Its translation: CASGLVLGSAGNTIYF.

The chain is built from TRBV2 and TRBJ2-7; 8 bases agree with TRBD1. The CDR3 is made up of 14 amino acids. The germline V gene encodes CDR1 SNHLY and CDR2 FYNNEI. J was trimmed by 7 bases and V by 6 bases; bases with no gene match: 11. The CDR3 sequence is CASSPDRGFREQYF. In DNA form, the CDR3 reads TGTGCCAGCAGCCCCGACAGGGGCTTTAGGGAGCAGTACTTC. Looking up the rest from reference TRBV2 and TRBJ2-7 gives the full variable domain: EPEVTQTPSHQVTQMGQEVILRCVPISNHLYFYWYRQILGQKVEFLVSFYNNEISEKSEIFDDQFSVERPDGSNFTLKIRSTKLEDSAMYFCASSPDRGFREQYFGPGTRLTVT.

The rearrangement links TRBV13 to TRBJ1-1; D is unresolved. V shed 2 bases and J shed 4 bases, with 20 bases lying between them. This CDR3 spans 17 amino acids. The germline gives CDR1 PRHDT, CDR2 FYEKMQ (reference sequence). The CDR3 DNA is TGTGCCAGCAGCTTAAGCCTTAGGGAGGATTTACGCACTGAAGCTTTCTTT. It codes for CASSLSLREDLRTEAFF.

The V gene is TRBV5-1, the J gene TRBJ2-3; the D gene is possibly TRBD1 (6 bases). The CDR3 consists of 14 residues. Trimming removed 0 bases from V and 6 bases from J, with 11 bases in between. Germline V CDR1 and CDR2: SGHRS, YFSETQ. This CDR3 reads CASSLERGSDTQYF. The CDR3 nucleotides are TGCGCCAGCAGCTTGGAAAGGGGGTCGGATACGCAGTATTTT.

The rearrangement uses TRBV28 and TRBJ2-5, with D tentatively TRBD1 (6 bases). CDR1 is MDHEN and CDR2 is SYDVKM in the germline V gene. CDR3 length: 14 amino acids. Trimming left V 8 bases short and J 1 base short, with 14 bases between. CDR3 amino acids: CASGRDMLQETQYF. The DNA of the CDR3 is TGTGCCAGCGGTAGGGACATGCTCCAAGAGACCCAGTACTTC.

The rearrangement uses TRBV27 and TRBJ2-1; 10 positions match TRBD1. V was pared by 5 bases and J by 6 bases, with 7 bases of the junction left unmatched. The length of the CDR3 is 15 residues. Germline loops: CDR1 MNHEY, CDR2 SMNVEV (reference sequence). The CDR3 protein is CASSTTGTGANEQFF. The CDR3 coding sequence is TGTGCCAGCAGTACGACCGGGACAGGGGCCAATGAGCAGTTCTTC.